Shown below are 13 T cell receptor beta chains from a single sample sequenced in a study of technical replicates of blood from a few donors. The method was immunoSEQ multiplex PCR; TCRdb's version includes in-frame clones alone and lacks a portion of them. The data hold about 80,000 clones, with roughly 90% observed a single time. The sample comprised T cells isolated from PBMCs. The receptors were gathered from a human donor in good health.

This clone was recorded only once. The genes are TRBV7-9 and TRBJ1-1, with 8 nucleotides matching TRBD1. The CDR3 is 15 amino acids. V shed 4 bases and J 1 base; nucleotides not matched to a gene: 5. In germline, CDR1 is SEHNR, CDR2 FQNEAQ (reference sequence). The CDR3 protein is CASSSPTGENTEAFF. In nucleotides, the CDR3 is TGTGCCAGCAGCTCTCCGACAGGGGAGAACACTGAAGCTTTCTTT.

This clone appeared a single time. The chain employs TRBV27 and TRBJ1-1; 9 bases are shared with TRBD1. This CDR3 is built from 14 residues. J lost 4 bases, V lost 4 bases, and 4 bases had no gene match. Germline V lookup: CDR1 MNHEY, CDR2 SMNVEV (reference sequence). The CDR3 sequence is CASSSDRGATEAFF. The CDR3 region has the DNA TGTGCCAGCAGTTCAGACAGGGGGGCCACTGAAGCTTTCTTT.

The chain carries TRBV6-5 and TRBJ2-7; no reliable D call. In germline, CDR1 is MNHEY, CDR2 SVGAGI. The CDR3 sequence is 13 residues long. V was pared by 2 bases and J by 3 bases, with 8 bases between. In DNA form, the CDR3 reads TGTGCCAGCAGTTACGGCAGACACTACGAGCAGTACTTC. Amino acid sequence: CASSYGRHYEQYF.

This clone was found once. The chain links TRBV4-1 to TRBJ2-7; D is ambiguous. CDR3 length: 17 residues. V was pared by 4 bases and J by 0 bases, with 19 bases between. Germline CDR1 and CDR2: MGHRA and YSYEKL. CDR3 nucleotides: TGCGCCAGCAGCCCCGGATTACCGGCAGCGAGCTCCTACGAGCAGTACTTC. This codes for CASSPGLPAASSYEQYF.

The CDR3 loop reads CASSRQGAIAEAFF. CDR3 nucleotide sequence: TGTGCCAGCAGTAGACAGGGGGCTATCGCTGAAGCTTTCTTT. The chain couples TRBV28 to TRBJ1-1; 10 nucleotides agree with TRBD1. CDR1 and CDR2 (germline): MDHEN, SYDVKM. The junction had 6 bases not matched to a gene; V was cut back by 5 bases and J by 6 bases. CDR3 length: 14 residues.

The chain links TRBV5-5 to TRBJ1-2; 8 bases agree with TRBD1. Trimming took 3 bases from V and 5 from J; bases not matched to a gene: 6. This CDR3 comprises 14 residues. The germline V gene has CDR1 SGHKS and CDR2 YYEKEE (reference sequence). The CDR3 region is CASSSGGYPYGYTF. The DNA for the CDR3 is TGTGCCAGCAGCTCAGGGGGCTATCCGTATGGCTACACCTTC.

Here the CDR3 reads CSVARDRDNNEQFF. In nucleotides, the CDR3 is TGCAGCGTTGCTCGGGACAGGGACAACAATGAGCAGTTCTTC. The rearrangement links TRBV29-1 to TRBJ2-1, with 9 bases that match TRBD1. V gave up 4 bases and J gave up 5 bases; unmatched junction bases: 6. CDR3 size: 14 residues. Germline values: CDR1 SQVTM, CDR2 ANQGSEA.

This clone was detected once. V gene TRBV6-4 combines with J gene TRBJ2-2, with 9 bases lining up with TRBD2. The CDR3 totals 16 residues. CDR1 is MRHNA and CDR2 is SNTAGT in the germline V gene. After removal of 2 bases from V and 1 base from J, the junction contained 2 bases not matched to a gene. The DNA for the CDR3 is TGTGCCAGCAGTGACGGAGCGGGAGGGAACACCGGGGAGCTGTTTTTT. This sequence encodes CASSDGAGGNTGELFF.

The V and J genes are TRBV5-1 and TRBJ2-1; 11 positions agree with TRBD2. There are 15 residues in the CDR3. J was trimmed by 6 bases and V by 1 base; bases with no gene match: 3. CDR1 is SGHRS, CDR2 YFSETQ, per germline. CDR3 in amino acids: CASSLRLAGGNEQFF. The CDR3 coding sequence is TGCGCCAGCAGCTTGCGGCTAGCGGGAGGCAATGAGCAGTTCTTC.

Notes on this clone: This clone may be a read error of a much larger clone one base away. The genes are TRBV11-3 and TRBJ2-3, with 9 positions matching TRBD2. After removal of 3 bases from V and 4 bases from J, the junction contained 2 bases not matched to a gene. The CDR3 totals 14 residues. CDR1 SGHNT and CDR2 YENEEA come from the germline V gene. Here the CDR3 DNA reads TGTGCCAGCAGCTTTAGCGGGAGCCCAGATACGCAGTATTTT. Translated: CASSFSGSPDTQYF.

This chain's CDR3 is CASRPGLDPETQYF. CDR3 coding DNA: TGTGCCAGTAGACCGGGACTAGATCCAGAGACCCAGTACTTC. The rearrangement joins TRBV19 to TRBJ2-5; 8 bases fit TRBD2. V lost 6 bases, J lost 4 bases, and 7 bases stayed unmatched. The CDR3 is 14 amino acids. Germline V gene lookup returns CDR1 LNHDA and CDR2 SQIVND (reference sequence).

V gene TRBV6-5 combines with J gene TRBJ2-6, with D unclear. Trimming removed 3 bases at V and 0 bases at J, with 6 bases between. This CDR3 has 15 amino acids. The germline V gene encodes CDR1 MNHEY and CDR2 SVGAGI. The CDR3 DNA reads TGTGCCAGCAGTTATAGCTACTCTGGGGCCAACGTCCTGACTTTC. Translating gives CASSYSYSGANVLTF.

This clone showed up just once. The V gene is TRBV18, the J gene TRBJ1-2; no firm D call. Trimming left V 8 bases short and J 7 bases short, with 20 bases between. The CDR3 consists of 14 residues. CDR1 is KGHSH, CDR2 LQKENI, per germline. In DNA form, the CDR3 reads TGTGCCAGCCTATTGACCGGGTCGGAGGGTGGCTACACCTTC. It encodes CASLLTGSEGGYTF.